This is a list of T cell receptor beta chains from one sample in a study of T cell responses to AZD1222 COVID-19 vaccine. Sequencing used immunoSEQ multiplex PCR; TCRdb keeps in-frame clones, though not all of them. The sample contains approximately 160,000 clones, about nine tenths of which appear only once. Sample: peripheral blood, taken on day 0 of AZD1222 vaccination. All receptors come from an adult in good health. The CDR3 runs from the conserved cysteine through the conserved F or W. A D gene is named only where the DNA matches it firmly. Size is stated for part of the rows, as once, few or many counts, or as a class when the clone is expanded.

J gene | CDR3 length | D gene | V gene | clone size | CDR3 protein | CDR3 DNA
TRBJ1-6 | 16 | . | TRBV10-2 | . | CASSESSSIVGSPLHF | TGCGCCAGCAGTGAGTCCTCCAGTATAGTAGGTTCACCCCTCCACTTT
TRBJ1-2 | 13 | TRBD1 | TRBV7-2 | . | CASSRTGDYGYTF | TGTGCCAGCAGCCGGACAGGGGACTATGGCTACACCTTC
TRBJ1-1 | 14 | . | TRBV14 | . | CASSQDIANTEAFF | TGTGCCAGCAGCCAGGACATTGCAAACACTGAAGCTTTCTTT
TRBJ1-2 | 15 | . | TRBV4-2 | . | CASSQETSNHYGYTF | TGTGCCAGCAGCCAAGAGACAAGTAATCACTATGGCTACACCTTC
TRBJ1-2 | 15 | . | TRBV7-2 | once | CASSLDFGSSYGYTF | TGTGCCAGCAGCTTAGATTTCGGGAGTAGCTATGGCTACACCTTC
TRBJ1-6 | 23 | TRBD1 | TRBV6-1 | . | CASSEARMTHRGPFSSYNSPLHF | TGTGCCAGCAGTGAAGCCCGTATGACTCACAGGGGGCCCTTCTCCTCCTATAATTCACCCCTCCACTTT
TRBJ1-2 | 13 | TRBD1 | TRBV29-1 | . | CSVRDRGPEGYTF | TGCAGCGTTCGCGACAGGGGGCCGGAAGGCTACACCTTC
TRBJ1-6 | 18 | TRBD1 | TRBV4-2 | . | CASSQGTTRVTGNSPLHF | TGTGCCAGCAGCCAAGGTACCACCCGAGTGACAGGGAATTCACCCCTCCACTTT
TRBJ2-7 | 18 | TRBD1 | TRBV28 | . | CASSPGTGSRLSYYEQYF | TGTGCCAGCAGTCCCGGGACAGGGTCCCGGCTATCTTACTACGAGCAGTACTTC
TRBJ1-4 | 15 | . | TRBV19 | . | CASSKGFRTNEKLFF | TGTGCCAGTAGTAAAGGTTTCAGAACTAATGAAAAACTGTTTTTT
TRBJ1-6 | 14 | . | TRBV19 | . | CASHLGANNSPLHF | TGTGCCAGTCACTTAGGGGCCAATAATTCACCCCTCCACTTT
TRBJ1-2 | 13 | TRBD1 | TRBV29-1 | . | CSVHRGPGPGYTF | TGCAGCGTTCACAGGGGCCCTGGTCCTGGCTACACCTTC
TRBJ2-2 | 16 | . | TRBV27 | once | CASSLFGGGGTGELFF | TGTGCCAGCAGTTTATTCGGTGGAGGGGGGACCGGGGAGCTGTTTTTT
TRBJ2-1 | 18 | TRBD2 | TRBV7-2 | . | CASSLGAGAGPGGNEQFF | TGTGCCAGCAGCTTAGGGGCCGGGGCGGGGCCCGGGGGGAATGAGCAGTTCTTC
TRBJ1-2 | 15 | . | TRBV4-3 | . | CASSQSPQGNYGYTF | TGCGCCAGCAGCCAAAGTCCCCAAGGCAACTATGGCTACACCTTC
TRBJ1-5 | 15 | . | TRBV28 | . | CASVQGLGSNQPQHF | TGTGCCAGCGTTCAGGGGCTCGGTAGCAATCAGCCCCAGCATTTT
TRBJ2-2 | 12 | . | TRBV7-9 | . | CASSLEPGELFF | TGTGCCAGCAGCTTAGAACCCGGGGAGCTGTTTTTT
TRBJ1-6 | 14 | . | TRBV6-5 | many | CASVEGEENSPLHF | TGTGCCAGCGTGGAAGGGGAGGAGAATTCACCCCTCCACTTT
TRBJ2-1 | 16 | TRBD2 | TRBV5-4 | . | CASSLFTLAGSVEQFF | TGTGCCAGCAGCTTGTTTACCCTAGCGGGGTCAGTGGAGCAGTTCTTC
TRBJ2-4 | 15 | TRBD2 | TRBV28 | . | CASSFRGESKNIQYF | TGTGCCAGCAGTTTCCGGGGGGAGTCCAAAAACATTCAGTACTTC
TRBJ2-2 | 14 | . | TRBV11-2 | . | CASSLGELTGELFF | TGTGCCAGCAGCTTAGGAGAACTTACCGGGGAGCTGTTTTTT
TRBJ1-3 | 12 | . | TRBV12-3/TRBV12-4 | . | CASSAAGNTIYF | TGTGCCAGCAGTGCCGCCGGAAACACCATATATTTT
TRBJ2-2 | 16 | . | TRBV6-5 | . | CASSSRHILMGGELFF | TGTGCCAGCAGTTCCCGACACATCCTAATGGGTGGGGAGCTGTTTTTT
TRBJ2-7 | 13 | . | TRBV7-2 | . | CASSFGDRGEQYF | TGTGCCAGCAGCTTTGGAGACCGTGGCGAGCAGTACTTC
TRBJ1-1 | 15 | TRBD1 | TRBV19 | . | CASRGNRGRGTEAFF | TGTGCCAGCAGGGGAAACAGGGGACGGGGAACTGAAGCTTTCTTT
TRBJ1-5 | 14 | . | TRBV24-1 | once | CATKAGGLDQPQHF | TGTGCCACCAAGGCCGGGGGATTGGATCAGCCCCAGCATTTT
TRBJ1-5 | 14 | TRBD1 | TRBV5-1 | once | CASSPGQEYQPQHF | TGCGCCAGCAGCCCCGGACAGGAATATCAGCCCCAGCATTTT
TRBJ2-1 | 14 | . | TRBV4-3 | once | CASSQESRGNEQFF | TGCGCCAGCAGCCAAGAGTCACGGGGAAATGAGCAGTTCTTC
TRBJ2-3 | 14 | TRBD2 | TRBV5-1 | . | CASSLTGGPDTQYF | TGCGCCAGCAGCTTGACGGGGGGGCCGGATACGCAGTATTTT
TRBJ1-5 | 19 | TRBD1 | TRBV19 | . | CASSIRRDREYDSNQPQHF | TGTGCCAGTAGTATCCGCCGGGACAGGGAGTATGATAGCAATCAGCCCCAGCATTTT
TRBJ2-2 | 16 | . | TRBV3-1/TRBV3-2 | . | CASSRTGGANTGELFF | TGTGCCAGCAGCCGTACTGGGGGGGCCAACACCGGGGAGCTGTTTTTT
TRBJ2-3 | 15 | . | TRBV6-5 | . | CASSLSDRRTDTQYF | TGTGCCAGCAGTCTCTCAGACAGACGCACAGATACGCAGTATTTT
TRBJ1-6 | 16 | TRBD1 | TRBV28 | once | CASSYDRGSYNSPLHF | TGTGCCAGCAGTTACGACAGGGGATCCTATAATTCACCCCTCCACTTT
TRBJ1-4 | 11 | . | TRBV27 | . | CASPPNEKLFF | TGTGCCAGCCCCCCTAATGAAAAACTGTTTTTT
TRBJ1-1 | 12 | . | TRBV11-2 | . | CASSPGSPEAFF | TGTGCCAGCAGCCCAGGGTCCCCTGAAGCTTTCTTT
TRBJ2-7 | 15 | TRBD1 | TRBV7-9 | few | CASSPPRGFDYEQYF | TGTGCCAGCAGCCCCCCCAGGGGGTTTGACTACGAGCAGTACTTC
TRBJ2-2 | 14 | . | TRBV10-3 | . | CAIAIRENTGELFF | TGTGCCATCGCGATCCGGGAAAACACCGGGGAGCTGTTTTTT